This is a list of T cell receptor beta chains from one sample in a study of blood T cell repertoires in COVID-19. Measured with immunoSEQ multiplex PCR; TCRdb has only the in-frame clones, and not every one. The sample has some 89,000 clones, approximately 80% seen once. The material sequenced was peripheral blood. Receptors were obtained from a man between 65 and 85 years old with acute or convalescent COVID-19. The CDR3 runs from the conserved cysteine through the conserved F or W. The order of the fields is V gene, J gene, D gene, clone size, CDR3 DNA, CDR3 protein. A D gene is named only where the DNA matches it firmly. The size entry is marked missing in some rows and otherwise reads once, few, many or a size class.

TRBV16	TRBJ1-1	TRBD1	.	TGTGCCAGCAGCCGCGACAGGGGAAACACTGAAGCTTTCTTT	CASSRDRGNTEAFF
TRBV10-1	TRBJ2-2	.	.	TGCGCCAGCAGTGAAGCCCCGAACACCGGGGAGCTGTTTTTT	CASSEAPNTGELFF
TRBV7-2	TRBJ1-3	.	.	TGTGCCAGCAGCCTCCAGATAGGAAACACCATATATTTT	CASSLQIGNTIYF
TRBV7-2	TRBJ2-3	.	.	TGTGCCAGCAGCTTAGGTTCAGCGGCAGATACGCAGTATTTT	CASSLGSAADTQYF
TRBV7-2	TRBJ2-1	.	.	TGTGCCAGCAGCTTAGGGCAATCGATCTACAATGAGCAGTTCTTC	CASSLGQSIYNEQFF
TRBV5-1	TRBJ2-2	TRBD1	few	TGCGCCAGCAGCGGGGGACAGGGTAGTACCGGGGAGCTGTTTTTT	CASSGGQGSTGELFF
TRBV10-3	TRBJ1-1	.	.	TGTGCCATCAGAGGTCCTCGCGGGATGAACACTGAAGCTTTCTTT	CAIRGPRGMNTEAFF
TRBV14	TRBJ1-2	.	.	TGTGCCAGCAGCCAGAGGATACAGGGAAGCGATGGCTACACCTTC	CASSQRIQGSDGYTF
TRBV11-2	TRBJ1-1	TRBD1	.	TGTGCCAGCAGCTACCGACAGGGAGCCAACACTGAAGCTTTCTTT	CASSYRQGANTEAFF
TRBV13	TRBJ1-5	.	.	TGTGCCAGCAGCCTTTTCGGTAGCAATCAGCCCCAGCATTTT	CASSLFGSNQPQHF
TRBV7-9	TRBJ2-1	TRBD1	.	TGTGCCAGCAGCAGCCTTCCGGGACAGAACTACAATGAGCAGTTCTTC	CASSSLPGQNYNEQFF
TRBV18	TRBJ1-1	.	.	TGTGCCAGCTCACCATCGACAGGCCGGAACACTGAAGCTTTCTTT	CASSPSTGRNTEAFF
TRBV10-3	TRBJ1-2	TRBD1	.	TGTGCCATCACGGGGTTGACAGGGCACGCGGTTACCTTC	CAITGLTGHAVTF
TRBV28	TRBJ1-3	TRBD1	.	TGTGCCAGCAGGCAGGGGGTCCTCAGCTCTGGAAACACCATATATTTT	CASRQGVLSSGNTIYF
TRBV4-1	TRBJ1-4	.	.	TGCGCCAGCAGCCAACCCTCGTCAGGCCTTAATGAAAAACTGTTTTTT	CASSQPSSGLNEKLFF
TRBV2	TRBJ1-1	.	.	TGTGCCAGCAGTGAAGAACAGCGGGGGACTGAAGCTTTCTTT	CASSEEQRGTEAFF
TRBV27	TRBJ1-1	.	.	TGTGCCAGCAGTTTGACAGAGATGAACACTGAAGCTTTCTTT	CASSLTEMNTEAFF
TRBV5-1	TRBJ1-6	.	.	TGCGCCAGCAGCTTTGAGAATCCAAATTCACCCCTCCACTTT	CASSFENPNSPLHF
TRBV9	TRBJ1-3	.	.	TGTGCCAGCAGCGGATTACGGGGCCCGGGGACAGGAAACACCATATATTTT	CASSGLRGPGTGNTIYF
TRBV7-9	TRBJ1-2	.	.	TGTGCCAGCAGCCCCGGACAGAACTATGGCTACACCTTC	CASSPGQNYGYTF
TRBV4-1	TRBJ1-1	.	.	TGCGCCAGCAGCCAAGAGTTCAGGGCGCGTGAAGCTTTCTTT	CASSQEFRAREAFF
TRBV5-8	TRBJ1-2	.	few	TGTGCCAGCAGCTTGGAAATTACAGGGTGGAGGAGCTACACCTTC	CASSLEITGWRSYTF
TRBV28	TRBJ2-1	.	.	TGTGCCAGCAGCACCAGCCGAACAGGGAGGGGCTCCTACAATGAGCAGTTCTTC	CASSTSRTGRGSYNEQFF
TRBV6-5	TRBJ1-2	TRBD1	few	TGTGCCAGCAGATTACAGGGGGTAGTTGATGGCTACACCTTC	CASRLQGVVDGYTF
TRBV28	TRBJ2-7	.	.	TGTGCCAGCAGCACCGCGGGGACTTACGAGCAGTACTTC	CASSTAGTYEQYF
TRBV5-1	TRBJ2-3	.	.	TGCGCCAGCAGCTTCGGGGAGACAGATACGCAGTATTTT	CASSFGETDTQYF
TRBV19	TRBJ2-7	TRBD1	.	TGTGCCAGTAGTCCAGGGACAGGCGACTACGAGCAGTACTTC	CASSPGTGDYEQYF
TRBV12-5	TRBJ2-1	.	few	TGTGCTAGTGGTTTGGAAGTGGGGGGCTCCTACAATGAGCAGTTCTTC	CASGLEVGGSYNEQFF
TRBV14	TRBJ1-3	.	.	TGTGCCAGCAGCCCTGGGGGGAACACCATATATTTT	CASSPGGNTIYF
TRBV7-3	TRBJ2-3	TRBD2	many	TGTGCCAGCAGCTTAAGTCAGGGAGGGGGCACAGATACGCAGTATTTT	CASSLSQGGGTDTQYF
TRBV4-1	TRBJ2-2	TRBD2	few	TGCGCCAGCAGCCGGCCACCGGGGGGGCCGGCCACCGGGGAGCTGTTTTTT	CASSRPPGGPATGELFF
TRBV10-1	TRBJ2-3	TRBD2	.	TGCGCCAGCAGTGCGAGCGGGGAAGCAGATACGCAGTATTTT	CASSASGEADTQYF
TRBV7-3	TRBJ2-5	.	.	TGTGCCAGCAGCTTGTCTGATAGGGGGACCCAGTACTTC	CASSLSDRGTQYF
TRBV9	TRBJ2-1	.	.	TGTGCCAGCAGCGTAGGGTGGGCAGGGAACAATGAGCAGTTCTTC	CASSVGWAGNNEQFF
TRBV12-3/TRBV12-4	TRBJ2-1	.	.	TGTGCCAGCAGTTTATGGGGGGTTGAGCAGTTCTTC	CASSLWGVEQFF
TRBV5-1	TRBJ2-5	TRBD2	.	TGCGCCAGCAGCTTGGTAGCCGGGACTAGCGGGGGCGGGGCCCAGTACTTC	CASSLVAGTSGGGAQYF
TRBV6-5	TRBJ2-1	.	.	TGTGCCAGCAGTTACGGGGGGGCCGTCAATGAGCAGTTCTTC	CASSYGGAVNEQFF
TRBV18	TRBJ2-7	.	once	TGTGCCAGCTCACCAGGGCAGGGCACCTACGAGCAGTACTTC	CASSPGQGTYEQYF
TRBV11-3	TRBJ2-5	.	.	TGTGCCAGCAGCGCCTCCGGGACATACGGGGAGACCCAGTACTTC	CASSASGTYGETQYF
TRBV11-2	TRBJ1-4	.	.	TGTGCCAGCAGCTTTAGGGGACTCCGTAATGAAAAACTGTTTTTT	CASSFRGLRNEKLFF
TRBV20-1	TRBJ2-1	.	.	TGCAGTGCTAGTGACCGAACCAGGGGAAATGAGCAGTTCTTC	CSASDRTRGNEQFF
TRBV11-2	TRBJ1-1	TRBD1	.	TGTGCCAGCAGCCAGGACAGGCTGAACACTGAAGCTTTCTTT	CASSQDRLNTEAFF
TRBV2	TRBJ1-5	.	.	TGTGCCAGCAGTATAGACCAGGGGCAGCCCCAGCATTTT	CASSIDQGQPQHF
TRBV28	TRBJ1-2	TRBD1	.	TGTGCCAGCAGGTTTGACAGGGGGAGGAGCGGCTACACCTTC	CASRFDRGRSGYTF
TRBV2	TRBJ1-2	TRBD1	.	TGTGCCAGCAGTATGCGAGACAGGGGTGGCTACACCTTC	CASSMRDRGGYTF
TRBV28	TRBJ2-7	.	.	TGTGCCAGCAGTTTCCATGCCGGCTACGAGCAGTACTTC	CASSFHAGYEQYF